The 8 T cell receptor beta chains below were found in one sample sequenced in a study of T cells in tuberculosis. Produced via immunoSEQ multiplex PCR; TCRdb's table is partial and in-frame only. The sample lists fewer than 40,000 clones, 80% to 95% occurring once. Time point reported: new active TB diagnosis, blood taken before or within 7 days of starting treatment. Sequences were derived from PBMCs, sampled at tuberculosis diagnosis. These TCRs come from an adult with tuberculosis.

The chain couples TRBV29-1 to TRBJ1-1; D might be TRBD1 (6 bases). Germline V gene lookup returns CDR1 SQVTM and CDR2 ANQGSEA. CDR3 size: 11 residues. Trimming left V 5 bases short and J 8 bases short, with 12 bases between. The CDR3 spells CSVTRQEEAFF. CDR3 nucleotides: TGCAGCGTTACTCGACAGGAAGAAGCTTTCTTT.

This clone was recorded only once. The chain recombines TRBV4-1 with TRBJ2-3, with D possibly TRBD2 on 5 matching bases. CDR1 is MGHRA and CDR2 is YSYEKL in the germline V gene. The CDR3 runs to 15 residues. V lost 4 bases to trimming and J lost 4 bases, with 15 bases between them. The CDR3 sequence: CASSRTLGAADTQYF. CDR3 DNA: TGCGCCAGCAGCCGAACCTTGGGAGCGGCAGATACGCAGTATTTT.

The chain has TRBV6-1 and TRBJ2-3, with 8 bases matching TRBD1. Unmatched junction bases numbered 5, after V lost 8 bases and J lost 1 base. The CDR3 covers 14 residues. Germline CDR1 is MNHNS and CDR2 is SASEGT. The CDR3 reads CASRWGQGTDTQYF. CDR3 in DNA: TGTGCCAGCCGGTGGGGACAGGGCACAGATACGCAGTATTTT.

The chain recombines TRBV10-3 with TRBJ1-5; 7 bases fit TRBD1. V was pared by 10 bases and J by 2 bases, with 11 bases of the junction left unmatched. The germline CDR1 and CDR2 sequences are ENHRY and SYGVKD. The CDR3 sequence is 15 residues long. The CDR3, as DNA: TGTGCCAGCAAAACCGACAGGGTTGGCAATCAGCCCCAGCATTTT. As protein: CASKTDRVGNQPQHF.

The CDR3 bases are TGCGCCAGCAGCCAAGATCAGGGGCAGAACTACGAGCAGTACTTC. Amino acids: CASSQDQGQNYEQYF. The rearrangement uses TRBV4-1 and TRBJ2-7; TRBD1 is a possible D gene (6 bases). Between the trimmed V and J ends, which lost 0 bases and 3 bases, there was a span of 12 bases. Germline CDR1 is MGHRA and CDR2 is YSYEKL. The CDR3 length is 15 residues.

In this sample, this clone is medium-sized. The chain links TRBV13 to TRBJ2-4; TRBD1 aligns across 7 bases. V lost 1 base and J lost 1; bases outside the gene matches: 4. The CDR3 covers 16 residues. CDR1 is PRHDT and CDR2 is FYEKMQ in the germline V gene (reference sequence). The CDR3 reads CASSLVTGEAKNIQYF. The DNA for the CDR3 is TGTGCCAGCAGCTTAGTAACAGGGGAGGCCAAAAACATTCAGTACTTC. Full variable domain (remainder filled in from reference TRBV13 and TRBJ2-4): AAGVIQSPRHLIKEKRETATLKCYPIPRHDTVYWYQQGPGQDPQFLISFYEKMQSDKGSIPDRFSAQQFSDYHSELNMSSLELGDSALYFCASSLVTGEAKNIQYFGAGTRLSVL.

J is TRBJ1-5 and V is TRBV6-5; D not resolved. This CDR3 region has 13 residues. CDR1 is MNHEY and CDR2 is SVGAGI in the germline V gene. With 2 bases removed from V and 7 bases from J, the gap between germline ends came to 9 bases. CDR3 in DNA: TGTGCCAGCAGTTACATCTCGGGGCAGCCCCAGCATTTT. Amino acid sequence: CASSYISGQPQHF.

The chain couples TRBV9 to TRBJ2-3; tentative D call: TRBD1 (5 bases). Trimming shortened V by 3 bases and J by 0 bases, and 8 bases separated the two germline ends. The CDR3 sequence is 14 residues long. CDR1 is SGDLS, CDR2 YYNGEE, per germline. The CDR3 DNA reads TGTGCCAGCAGCGAACAGGTTAGCACAGATACGCAGTATTTT. Amino acid sequence: CASSEQVSTDTQYF. Variable domain in full (rest from reference TRBV9 and TRBJ2-3): DSGVTQTPKHLITATGQRVTLRCSPRSGDLSVYWYQQSLDQGLQFLIQYYNGEERAKGNILERFSAQQFPDLHSELNLSSLELGDSALYFCASSEQVSTDTQYFGPGTRLTVL.